This T cell receptor (beta chain) was recorded in a study of monozygotic twins with cystic fibrosis. Study-wide context: Library input was about 3.3 micrograms of fragmented DNA, with 15 PCR cycles.

Profiled with immunoSEQ multiplex PCR; TCRdb holds only in-frame clones, not every one. The sample includes tens of thousands of clones, 96% of them seen just once. Germline loops: CDR1 SGHRS, CDR2 YFSETQ. The CDR3 has 14 residues. Trimming took 4 bases from V and 6 from J, leaving 17 bases between them. The sequenced material came from blood. This clonotype was obtained from a girl aged 2 to 10 with cystic fibrosis. The rearrangement joins TRBV5-1 to TRBJ2-7; D is unresolved. This CDR3 is CASSPFPDGFEQYF. DNA for the CDR3: TGCGCCAGCAGCCCTTTCCCGGATGGGTTCGAGCAGTACTTC.